The entry below gives a single T cell receptor beta chain sequence along with its context. The sample is drawn from a study of blood T cell repertoires in COVID-19. Background on the study: Sites across the United States, Italy and Spain contributed samples from acute and convalescent COVID-19.

Method: immunoSEQ multiplex PCR; TCRdb's copy keeps in-frame clones and lacks some. This sample has approximately 180,000 clones, with 75% to 95% found just once. This TCR came from a man between 45 and 60 years old with acute or convalescent COVID-19. Sequencing was performed on peripheral blood.

The chain's CDR3 is CASSYPSGYPYNEQFF. DNA of the CDR3: TGTGCCAGCAGTTATCCTAGCGGGTACCCCTACAATGAGCAGTTCTTC. The chain recombines TRBV6-6 with TRBJ2-1; TRBD2 aligns across 8 bases. Trimming removed 3 bases from V and 2 bases from J; junction bases left unmatched: 6. The CDR3 extends over 16 amino acids. Germline CDR1 and CDR2: MNHNY and SVGAGI (reference sequence).